Ten or more counts support the clone carrying this T cell receptor beta chain. Antigen specificity is unknown. Germline CDR1 is SEHNR and CDR2 is FQNEAQ (reference sequence). Deletions cut 5 bases from V and 8 bases from J, with 13 bases between. The CDR3 has 13 residues. This entry belongs to a study of T cells in Graves' hyperthyroidism and ophthalmopathy. Overall study: Initial diagnosis, before any treatment, was when peripheral blood was collected.

Findings of the study overall: In the blood, most expanded thyroid clonotypes above 0.001 appeared as well.

Amplification of TCR beta CDR3 regions used RNA as the template. An initial round of RT-PCR targeting the TCR CDR3 relied on the HTBI primer set. From the multiplex PCR reads, TCRdb called clonotypes with MiXCR, one entry per CDR3 protein. The sample consists of about 360,000 distinct CDR3 sequences, about 13% of them appearing once. V usage is TRBV7-9 and J usage is TRBJ1-3; TRBD1 is a possible D gene (5 bases). Sequencing input: blood. The source is a woman aged 18-35 years with Graves' hyperthyroidism. The CDR3, as DNA: TGTGCCAGCAGCCCCCGACAGTGGGACACCATATATTTT. This sequence encodes CASSPRQWDTIYF.